The 27 T cell receptor beta chains reported below all come from one sample, sequenced in a study of T cell repertoires in cytomegalovirus infection. MiXCR, applied by TCRdb to the reads, yields one record per CDR3 protein. The data contain 150,000 to 200,000 distinct CDR3 sequences, about a tenth of them singletons. Sequenced: PBMCs. The source of these receptors is a human donor in good health (CMV status not recorded). Some clones in this sample may be carry-over from other donors' samples.

This clonotype came up many times. The gene calls are TRBV12-3 or TRBV12-4 and TRBJ1-6; a weak D match, TRBD1 (6 bases). The CDR3 covers 12 residues. Trimming left V 5 bases short and J 10 bases short, with 9 bases between. Here the CDR3 DNA reads TGTGCCAGCAGTACAGGGTTGTCACCCCTCCACTTT. Its protein product is CASSTGLSPLHF.

This clonotype was detected a few times. The rearrangement links TRBV2 to TRBJ2-1; 9 positions agree with TRBD2. Germline-derived CDR1 and CDR2 are SNHLY and FYNNEI. V shed 3 bases, J shed 4 bases, and the junction held 10 bases outside the gene matches. The CDR3 has 17 residues. The DNA for the CDR3 is TGTGCCAGCAGTGATGGGTTAGCGGGGGCTGTATACAATGAGCAGTTCTTC. It codes for CASSDGLAGAVYNEQFF.

J is TRBJ1-4 and V is TRBV11-3; TRBD1 might be the D (6 bases). V dropped 3 bases and J dropped 14 bases, with 22 bases sitting between them. Germline V CDR1 and CDR2: SGHNT, YENEEA. The CDR3 sequence is 15 residues long. CDR3 DNA: TGTGCCAGCAGCTTTTTCCTTGTAGGGGGTGAAGAGCTGTTTTTT. Protein product: CASSFFLVGGEELFF.

This clonotype was observed at least ten times. The chain uses TRBV7-2 and TRBJ1-3, with a tentative D call TRBD1 (5 bases). Germline CDR1 reads SGHTA; CDR2 reads FQGNSA. V was clipped by 5 bases and J by 3 bases, with 11 bases between them. The CDR3 is 14 amino acids. The CDR3 region is CASSPGTVGNTIYF. The CDR3 nucleotides are TGTGCCAGCAGCCCCGGGACCGTTGGAAACACCATATATTTT.

The table lists this clonotype with many counts. The chain carries TRBV7-2 and TRBJ2-7; no clear D gene. CDR3 length: 12 residues. CDR1 SGHTA and CDR2 FQGNSA come from the germline V gene. V dropped 1 base and J dropped 7 bases, with 8 bases sitting between them. CDR3 sequence reads: CASSLVRVEQYF. CDR3 bases: TGTGCCAGCAGCTTAGTAAGGGTTGAGCAGTACTTC.

This clonotype occurred many times. The chain has TRBV19 and TRBJ2-2, with a tentative D call TRBD2 (5 bases). Germline V gene lookup returns CDR1 LNHDA and CDR2 SQIVND (reference sequence). Trimming took 3 bases from V and 2 from J, leaving 10 bases between them. The CDR3 spans 15 residues. The CDR3, as DNA: TGTGCCAGTAGTATTGGAGGATTTAACACCGGGGAGCTGTTTTTT. It is translated as CASSIGGFNTGELFF.

This clonotype was counted many times. The chain links TRBV5-5 to TRBJ1-2; D is uncertain. This CDR3 has 13 amino acids. The ends were cut back, 7 bases at V and 4 bases at J, with 14 bases in the middle. Per the germline V gene, CDR1 is SGHKS and CDR2 is YYEKEE (reference sequence). As DNA, the CDR3 is TGTGCCAGCTCCCCCCTGGGAGTCTATGGCTACACCTTC. Its protein product is CASSPLGVYGYTF.

The V and J genes are TRBV20-1 and TRBJ1-5; D is perhaps TRBD1 (5 bases). Trimming cost V 4 bases and J 0 bases, with 16 bases left between them. The CDR3 extends over 16 amino acids. Per the germline V gene, CDR1 is DFQATT and CDR2 is SNEGSKA (reference sequence). The CDR3 DNA is TGCAGTGCTATCACCCGGGACGTAGATAGCAATCAGCCCCAGCATTTT. Translating it yields CSAITRDVDSNQPQHF.

The sample holds many counts of this clonotype. V gene TRBV28 combines with J gene TRBJ1-1, with D tentatively TRBD1 (5 bases). The germline V gene has CDR1 MDHEN and CDR2 SYDVKM. V lost 6 bases to trimming and J lost 4 bases, with 18 bases between them. CDR3 length equals 15 residues. The CDR3 region has the DNA TGTGCCAGCAGACCTCGACAGACTAGGGGCACTGAAGCTTTCTTT. Translating gives CASRPRQTRGTEAFF. The variable domain in full, completed from reference TRBV28 and TRBJ1-1, reads DVKVTQSSRYLVKRTGEKVFLECVQDMDHENMFWYRQDPGLGLRLIYFSYDVKMKEKGDIPEGYSVSREKKERFSLILESASTNQTSMYLCASRPRQTRGTEAFFGQGTRLTVV.

This clonotype was counted a few times. The V and J genes are TRBV29-1 and TRBJ1-2; tentative D call: TRBD1 (5 bases). Germline values: CDR1 SQVTM, CDR2 ANQGSEA. The CDR3 is 10 amino acids. The V end lost 3 bases, the J end lost 8 bases, and 7 bases lay between the germline ends. CDR3 sequence reads: CSVDGGGYTF. CDR3 sequence (DNA): TGCAGCGTTGATGGGGGGGGCTACACCTTC.

The CDR3 DNA reads TGTGCCAGCAGCTTGGATGGGACAGCAACCTACAATGAGCAGTTCTTC. It is translated as CASSLDGTATYNEQFF. The rearrangement joins TRBV5-4 to TRBJ2-1; TRBD1 agrees at 7 bases. The CDR3 spans 16 residues. Germline V gene data show CDR1 as SGHNT and CDR2 as YYREEE (reference sequence). V lost 0 bases and J lost 2; bases outside the gene matches: 5.

The J gene is TRBJ1-5, the V gene TRBV29-1; D might be TRBD1 (5 bases). This CDR3 is 14 amino acids long. Germline V gene sequence: CDR1 SQVTM, CDR2 ANQGSEA. V was cut by 6 bases and J by 6 bases, with 18 bases left in between. CDR3 in amino acids: CSVDSEQGGQPQHF. In nucleotides, the CDR3 is TGCAGCGTAGACTCGGAGCAGGGCGGTCAGCCCCAGCATTTT.

On this clonotype: Given a much more abundant clone one base away, this may be a read error. The genes are TRBV7-6 and TRBJ1-4; no clear D gene. V lost 5 bases and J lost 8, with 9 bases in between. This CDR3 has 12 residues. Germline assignment: CDR1 SGHVS and CDR2 FNYEAQ. This chain's CDR3 is CASSRAEEKLFF. The DNA of the CDR3 is TGTGCCAGCAGCCGGGCGGAGGAAAAACTGTTTTTT.

The chain carries TRBV14 and TRBJ2-1; TRBD2 aligns across 8 bases. Trimming removed 0 bases from V and 7 bases from J; junction bases left unmatched: 8. This CDR3 contains 16 residues. CDR1 is SGHDN, CDR2 FVKESK, per germline. CDR3 sequence: CASSQDLLAGKNEQFF. The CDR3 bases are TGTGCCAGCAGCCAAGATTTGTTAGCGGGGAAAAATGAGCAGTTCTTC.

In regard to this clonotype: An end of the junction does not agree with germline; a read error may underlie this. V gene TRBV2 combines with J gene TRBJ2-5, with D perhaps assigned TRBD1 or TRBD2 (5 bases each). CDR3 length equals 14 residues. Germline V CDR1 and CDR2: SNHLY, FYNNEI. The CDR3, as DNA: TGTACCAGCAGTGAGGGGCAGTTTGGAGAGACCCAGTACTTC. This translates into CTSSEGQFGETQYF.

In its sample, this clonotype was seen many times. The rearrangement joins TRBV15 to TRBJ2-2; maybe TRBD2 (7 bases). The CDR3 has 15 amino acids. V lost 1 base and J 7 bases, leaving 13 bases between the germline ends. Germline V gene sequence: CDR1 LNHNV, CDR2 YYDKDF (reference sequence). CDR3: CATSRVQGGVGELFF. CDR3 bases: TGTGCCACCAGCAGAGTACAGGGAGGGGTCGGGGAGCTGTTTTTT.

This clonotype came up many times. The V gene is TRBV7-6, the J gene TRBJ2-3; tentatively, D is TRBD1 (5 bases). The CDR3 totals 15 residues. Germline V lookup: CDR1 SGHVS, CDR2 FNYEAQ. V lost 3 bases and J 0 bases, leaving 10 bases between the germline ends. CDR3 protein: CASSFYSGSTDTQYF. CDR3 DNA: TGTGCCAGCAGCTTCTACTCAGGGAGCACAGATACGCAGTATTTT.

By share, this clonotype counts as medium-sized. The chain employs TRBV7-2 and TRBJ2-1, with 9 bases fitting TRBD1. The germline gives CDR1 SGHTA, CDR2 FQGNSA. With V trimmed by 4 bases and J by 7 bases, 20 bases remained unmatched. This CDR3 is 19 amino acids long. DNA of the CDR3: TGTGCCAGCAGCTCAAACCCGGACAGGGGCAGGGGGCGATTGAATGAGCAGTTCTTC. Protein: CASSSNPDRGRGRLNEQFF.

V gene TRBV20-1 combines with J gene TRBJ1-2, with D unresolved. The CDR3 runs to 14 residues. Germline V gene lookup returns CDR1 DFQATT and CDR2 SNEGSKA (reference sequence). V lost 0 bases, J lost 2 bases, and 10 bases lay in between. The CDR3 reads CSARDQPGNYGYTF. CDR3 coding DNA: TGCAGTGCTAGAGATCAACCCGGAAACTATGGCTACACCTTC.

The chain couples TRBV12-3 or TRBV12-4 to TRBJ1-4, with no clear D. V lost 0 bases and J 7 bases, leaving 3 bases between the germline ends. The CDR3 runs to 12 residues. CDR3 amino acids: CASSLAGEKLFF. The CDR3 DNA follows: TGTGCCAGCAGTTTAGCAGGTGAAAAACTGTTTTTT.

This clonotype was counted ten times or more. This chain uses TRBV5-6 with TRBJ2-3, with 8 bases fitting TRBD2. CDR1 is SGHDT and CDR2 is YYEEEE in the germline V gene. This CDR3 contains 16 residues. The J segment lost 2 bases and the V segment lost 6 bases, leaving 11 bases of the junction unmatched. CDR3 bases: TGTGCCAGCACCCCCCTAGGCGGGGGGACCACAGATACGCAGTATTTT. It encodes CASTPLGGGTTDTQYF. Using reference TRBV5-6 and TRBJ2-3 for the parts outside the CDR3, the full variable domain is DAGVTQSPTHLIKTRGQQVTLRCSPKSGHDTVSWYQQALGQGPQFIFQYYEEEERQRGNFPDRFSGHQFPNYSSELNVNALLLGDSALYLCASTPLGGGTTDTQYFGPGTRLTVL.

This clonotype has more than one count but fewer than ten. The chain couples TRBV7-8 to TRBJ1-5; maybe TRBD1 (5 bases). Trimming took 8 bases from V and 1 from J, leaving 15 bases between them. This CDR3 region has 15 residues. Germline CDR1 reads SGHVS; CDR2 reads FQNEAQ. The CDR3 here is CASGDSGYSNQPQHF. In DNA, the CDR3 is TGTGCCAGCGGGGACTCGGGGTACAGCAATCAGCCCCAGCATTTT.

In this sample, this clonotype turned up many times. The V gene is TRBV6-2 or TRBV6-3, the J gene TRBJ1-1; D is possibly TRBD1 (6 bases). CDR1 and CDR2 from the germline V gene are MNHEY and SVGEGT. Between the trimmed V and J ends, which lost 0 bases and 0 bases, there was a span of 11 bases. This CDR3 is built from 16 residues. The CDR3 reads CASSYSKWGLNTEAFF. DNA for the CDR3: TGTGCCAGCAGTTACTCGAAGTGGGGGCTGAACACTGAAGCTTTCTTT.

This clonotype was counted ten times or more. J is TRBJ2-1 and V is TRBV7-9; 10 nucleotides match TRBD2. Losses at the gene ends were 0 bases for V and 5 bases for J; bases not matched to a gene: 7. The CDR3 is 17 amino acids. Germline assignment: CDR1 SEHNR and CDR2 FQNEAQ (reference sequence). Here the CDR3 DNA reads TGTGCCAGCAGCTTAGCGAAGGGGCTAGCGGGAGACAATGAGCAGTTCTTC. Amino acids: CASSLAKGLAGDNEQFF.

This clonotype was counted ten times or more. This chain links TRBV7-2 with TRBJ2-1, with 10 bases aligning to TRBD2. The CDR3 spans 15 residues. V shed 6 bases, J shed 1 base, and the junction held 3 bases outside the gene matches. Germline V lookup: CDR1 SGHTA, CDR2 FQGNSA. CDR3 in amino acids: CASRRTSGSYNEQFF. CDR3 sequence (DNA): TGTGCCAGCAGACGGACTAGCGGTTCCTACAATGAGCAGTTCTTC.

This clonotype was detected ten times or more. The rearrangement links TRBV7-2 to TRBJ1-1, with 10 bases lining up with TRBD1. CDR1 is SGHTA, CDR2 FQGNSA, per germline. V lost 5 bases and J lost 6; bases outside the gene matches: 3. The CDR3 runs 13 residues. DNA of the CDR3: TGTGCCAGCAGCCGGGACAGGGGCGCTGAAGCTTTCTTT. This translates into CASSRDRGAEAFF.

Concerning this clonotype: The CDR3 does not end in the conserved phenylalanine or tryptophan, so this is likely a read error. The chain couples TRBV12-3 or TRBV12-4 to TRBJ1-1; D is unresolved. The CDR3 is 15 residues long. V lost 8 bases, J lost 0 bases, and 16 bases lay in between. CDR3 protein: CASSPSAGMNTEAFY. The CDR3 DNA is TGTGCCAGCTCCCCCTCGGCCGGAATGAACACTGAAGCTTTCTAT.